The subject of this entry is one T cell receptor (beta chain). Its antigen is currently unknown. The same CDR3 arises from other DNA sequences in this sample as well. cDNA synthesis used the whole RNA isolate, giving expressed TCRB sequences. Produced via immunoSEQ multiplex PCR; TCRdb's table is partial and in-frame only. The sample consists of about 260,000 clones, 20% of them appearing once. This record belongs to a study of beta chain features in type 1 diabetes. Study-level findings and limits: Across all four CD4+ subsets, people with type 1 diabetes showed modestly shorter TCRB CDR3s.

Germline loops: CDR1 MDHEN, CDR2 SYDVKM. The CDR3 contains 12 residues. Trimming removed 5 bases at V and 5 bases at J, with 9 bases between. V is TRBV28 and J is TRBJ2-5; D is uncertain. This receptor was identified in a middle-aged woman with type 1 diabetes. Sequenced sample: naive CD4+ T cells from blood. CDR3 in DNA: TGTGCCAGCAGTCCCCCGGGTGAGACCCAGTACTTC. Protein: CASSPPGETQYF.